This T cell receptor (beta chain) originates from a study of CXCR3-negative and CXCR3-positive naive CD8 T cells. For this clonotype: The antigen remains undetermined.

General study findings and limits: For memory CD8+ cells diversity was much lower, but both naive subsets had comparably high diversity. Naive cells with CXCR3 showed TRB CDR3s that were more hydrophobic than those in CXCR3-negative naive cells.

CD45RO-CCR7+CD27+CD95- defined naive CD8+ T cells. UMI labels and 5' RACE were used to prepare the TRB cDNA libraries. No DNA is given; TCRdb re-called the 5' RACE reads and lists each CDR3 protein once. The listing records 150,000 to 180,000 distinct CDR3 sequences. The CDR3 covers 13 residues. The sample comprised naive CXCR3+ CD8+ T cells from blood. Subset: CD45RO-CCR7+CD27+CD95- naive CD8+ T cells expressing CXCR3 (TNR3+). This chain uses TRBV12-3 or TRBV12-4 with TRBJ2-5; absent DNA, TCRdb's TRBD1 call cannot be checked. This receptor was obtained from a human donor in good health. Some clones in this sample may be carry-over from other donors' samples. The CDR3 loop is CASILGTEETQYF.